This is a list of T cell receptor beta chains from one sample in a study of blood T cell repertoires in COVID-19. Repertoires were generated with immunoSEQ multiplex PCR, while TCRdb's copy carries only in-frame clones and drops some. The sample has fewer than 250,000 clones; about four fifths are singletons. Sequenced sample: peripheral blood. The receptors were gathered from a woman in her seventies with acute or convalescent COVID-19. The CDR3 runs from the conserved cysteine through the conserved F or W. A D gene is named only where the DNA matches it firmly. Expanded clones get a size class; other rows say once, few or many, or leave the size out.

>TRBD2|NA|TRBJ2-1|TRBV7-2
CASSRTSGGASSYNEQFF
TGTGCCAGCAGCCGGACTAGCGGGGGGGCTAGCTCCTACAATGAGCAGTTCTTC
>NA|NA|TRBJ2-7|TRBV11-3
CASSSGGRGSYEQYF
TGTGCCAGCAGCTCCGGGGGGCGGGGGAGCTACGAGCAGTACTTC
>NA|once|TRBJ2-3|TRBV6-5
CASRDMITDTQYF
TGTGCCAGCAGGGACATGATCACAGATACGCAGTATTTT
>TRBD1|NA|TRBJ1-1|TRBV3-1/TRBV3-2
CASSQGQGNTEAFF
TGTGCCAGCAGCCAAGGACAGGGGAACACTGAAGCTTTCTTT
>NA|few|TRBJ2-3|TRBV7-2
CASSSGLTWTDTQYF
TGTGCCAGCAGCTCAGGGCTTACCTGGACAGATACGCAGTATTTT
>NA|NA|TRBJ1-5|TRBV2
CASSEGPHQPQHF
TGTGCCAGCAGTGAAGGGCCCCATCAGCCCCAGCATTTT
>NA|NA|TRBJ2-1|TRBV28
CASRYYNEQFF
TGTGCCAGCAGATATTACAATGAGCAGTTCTTC
>NA|few|TRBJ1-2|TRBV10-3
CAISDVVRGYTF
TGTGCCATCAGTGACGTGGTTCGGGGCTACACCTTC
>TRBD2|NA|TRBJ2-3|TRBV5-4
CASSPGSSGGYTQYF
TGTGCCAGCAGCCCGGGAAGTAGCGGGGGTTATACGCAGTATTTT
>NA|NA|TRBJ2-3|TRBV7-9
CASSPLSIADTQYF
TGTGCCAGCAGCCCACTATCTATCGCAGATACGCAGTATTTT
>NA|NA|TRBJ2-4|TRBV5-6
CASSLTGVKNIQYF
TGTGCCAGCAGCCTTACAGGTGTGAAGAACATTCAGTACTTC
>TRBD2|NA|TRBJ2-2|TRBV29-1
CSASTGGAAGELFF
TGCAGCGCCAGTACCGGGGGGGCCGCCGGGGAGCTGTTTTTT
>TRBD1|once|TRBJ2-3|TRBV6-2/TRBV6-3
CASSLRDRGMGQYF
TGTGCCAGCAGTCTCCGGGACAGGGGGATGGGGCAGTATTTT
>TRBD2|NA|TRBJ2-5|TRBV7-2
CASSFSGGLIWETQYF
TGTGCCAGCAGCTTTAGCGGGGGCCTTATCTGGGAGACCCAGTACTTC
>TRBD1|NA|TRBJ1-1|TRBV5-1
CASSWDRLGLNTEAFF
TGCGCCAGCAGCTGGGACAGATTAGGATTAAACACTGAAGCTTTCTTT
>TRBD1|once|TRBJ2-3|TRBV7-9
CASSSGTGGVYTQYF
TGTGCCAGCAGTTCCGGGACAGGGGGCGTATATACGCAGTATTTT
>NA|NA|TRBJ1-1|TRBV27
CASSPGLMNTEAFF
TGTGCCAGCAGCCCAGGGCTCATGAACACTGAAGCTTTCTTT
>NA|few|TRBJ2-3|TRBV2
CASSEGGIYTDTQYF
TGTGCCAGCAGTGAAGGCGGGATCTACACAGATACGCAGTATTTT
>NA|many|TRBJ1-1|TRBV6-6
CASGPGDTEAFF
TGTGCCAGCGGACCAGGGGACACTGAAGCTTTCTTT
>TRBD1|NA|TRBJ2-2|TRBV2
CASNLQGYNTGELFF
TGTGCCAGCAACTTACAGGGGTACAACACCGGGGAGCTGTTTTTT
>NA|NA|TRBJ1-3|TRBV28
CASRERGGNTIYF
TGTGCCAGCAGGGAAAGGGGTGGAAACACCATATATTTT
>NA|NA|TRBJ1-3|TRBV5-1
CASSLGTDHSGNTIYF
TGCGCCAGCAGCTTGGGGACTGACCATTCTGGAAACACCATATATTTT
>NA|once|TRBJ2-7|TRBV29-1
CSVGLQGRATYEQYF
TGCAGCGTTGGGCTCCAGGGCAGGGCAACCTACGAGCAGTACTTC
>TRBD1|NA|TRBJ1-5|TRBV7-9
CASSFGQGAGQPQHF
TGTGCCAGCAGCTTCGGGCAGGGGGCCGGTCAGCCCCAGCATTTT
>TRBD1|NA|TRBJ1-3|TRBV6-2/TRBV6-3
CASSWTGGRNTIYF
TGTGCCAGCAGTTGGACAGGGGGCCGAAACACCATATATTTT
>NA|few|TRBJ2-6|TRBV28
CASTSGANVLTF
TGTGCCAGCACTTCTGGGGCCAACGTCCTGACTTTC
>TRBD1|once|TRBJ1-5|TRBV28
CASSSGQGRDQPQHF
TGTGCCAGCAGTTCCGGACAGGGAAGGGATCAGCCCCAGCATTTT
>NA|NA|TRBJ2-2|TRBV27
CASSLIGGNTGELFF
TGTGCCAGCAGTTTAATAGGGGGGAACACCGGGGAGCTGTTTTTT
>NA|NA|TRBJ2-3|TRBV2
CASKPRGRGPYTDTQYF
TGTGCCAGCAAACCCAGGGGGCGGGGGCCCTACACAGATACGCAGTATTTT
>TRBD1|NA|TRBJ2-2|TRBV24-1
CATGTGVHGELFF
TGTGCCACCGGCACAGGGGTCCACGGGGAGCTGTTTTTT
>NA|NA|TRBJ1-1|TRBV30
CAWSNPWGQVEAFF
TGTGCCTGGAGCAACCCCTGGGGGCAGGTCGAAGCTTTCTTT
>TRBD1|few|TRBJ1-3|TRBV3-1/TRBV3-2
CASSRTGGMAGNTIYF
TGTGCCAGCAGCCGGACAGGGGGCATGGCTGGAAACACCATATATTTT
>NA|NA|TRBJ1-4|TRBV2
CASSTSMDTTEEKLFF
TGTGCCAGCAGCACCTCCATGGACACGACGGAAGAAAAACTGTTTTTT
>NA|once|TRBJ1-5|TRBV19
CASSIALGAGQPQHF
TGTGCCAGTAGTATAGCTTTGGGGGCCGGACAGCCCCAGCATTTT
>NA|NA|TRBJ1-1|TRBV30
CAWRWAQTNTEAFF
TGTGCCTGGAGGTGGGCACAAACGAACACTGAAGCTTTCTTT
>TRBD1|NA|TRBJ2-7|TRBV7-2
CASSLGDRANYEQYF
TGTGCCAGCAGCTTAGGGGACAGGGCTAACTACGAGCAGTACTTC
>TRBD2|NA|TRBJ2-3|TRBV27
CASSFSSGGSGTDTQYF
TGTGCCAGCAGTTTCTCTAGCGGGGGGTCTGGCACAGATACGCAGTATTTT
>TRBD2|NA|TRBJ2-7|TRBV6-5
CASTGGNSYEQYF
TGTGCCAGCACCGGGGGGAATTCCTACGAGCAGTACTTC
>TRBD1|NA|TRBJ1-5|TRBV19
CASSRQGPNQPQHF
TGTGCCAGTAGCCGACAGGGACCTAATCAGCCCCAGCATTTT
>TRBD1|NA|TRBJ2-2|TRBV10-3
CATLAGTGGTGELFF
TGTGCCACCTTAGCCGGTACAGGGGGCACCGGGGAGCTGTTTTTT
>TRBD1|NA|TRBJ1-5|TRBV7-6
CASSLAGTGDQPQHF
TGTGCCAGCAGCTTGGCCGGGACAGGGGACCAGCCCCAGCATTTT
>TRBD1|NA|TRBJ1-2|TRBV6-5
CASTPGQGVRGYTF
TGTGCCAGCACCCCGGGACAGGGCGTACGTGGCTACACCTTC
>TRBD1|NA|TRBJ1-2|TRBV10-3
CAISESPGQGAPNYGYTF
TGTGCCATCAGTGAGTCTCCGGGACAGGGGGCGCCCAACTATGGCTACACCTTC
>TRBD2|NA|TRBJ2-1|TRBV19
CASSIELAGGSLDEQFF
TGTGCCAGTAGTATAGAGCTAGCGGGGGGATCTTTGGATGAGCAGTTCTTC
>NA|NA|TRBJ2-7|TRBV3-1/TRBV3-2
CASSRIQGYEQYF
TGTGCCAGCAGCCGGATTCAGGGCTACGAGCAGTACTTC
>NA|NA|TRBJ2-5|TRBV7-6
CASNLGGSEGTQYF
TGTGCCAGCAACCTAGGGGGTAGCGAAGGGACCCAGTACTTC
>TRBD1|NA|TRBJ2-2|TRBV27
CASRTAVGQGTGELFF
TGTGCCAGCAGGACCGCCGTAGGACAGGGGACCGGGGAGCTGTTTTTT
>NA|NA|TRBJ1-2|TRBV24-1
CATSDSRVLEGNYGYTF
TGTGCCACCAGTGATTCCCGCGTCCTCGAGGGCAACTATGGCTACACCTTC
>NA|few|TRBJ1-4|TRBV5-5
CASSFAGEVANEKLFF
TGTGCCAGCAGCTTCGCGGGAGAGGTTGCTAATGAAAAACTGTTTTTT
>NA|NA|TRBJ1-5|TRBV19
CASTPPPGRQPQHF
TGTGCCAGTACGCCCCCCCCAGGGAGGCAGCCCCAGCATTTT
>TRBD1|NA|TRBJ1-2|TRBV29-1
CSVGEGARYGYTF
TGCAGCGTTGGCGAGGGGGCCCGCTATGGCTACACCTTC
>NA|NA|TRBJ1-1|TRBV6-1
CASSEEEGVNTEAFF
TGTGCCAGCAGTGAAGAGGAGGGAGTGAACACTGAAGCTTTCTTT